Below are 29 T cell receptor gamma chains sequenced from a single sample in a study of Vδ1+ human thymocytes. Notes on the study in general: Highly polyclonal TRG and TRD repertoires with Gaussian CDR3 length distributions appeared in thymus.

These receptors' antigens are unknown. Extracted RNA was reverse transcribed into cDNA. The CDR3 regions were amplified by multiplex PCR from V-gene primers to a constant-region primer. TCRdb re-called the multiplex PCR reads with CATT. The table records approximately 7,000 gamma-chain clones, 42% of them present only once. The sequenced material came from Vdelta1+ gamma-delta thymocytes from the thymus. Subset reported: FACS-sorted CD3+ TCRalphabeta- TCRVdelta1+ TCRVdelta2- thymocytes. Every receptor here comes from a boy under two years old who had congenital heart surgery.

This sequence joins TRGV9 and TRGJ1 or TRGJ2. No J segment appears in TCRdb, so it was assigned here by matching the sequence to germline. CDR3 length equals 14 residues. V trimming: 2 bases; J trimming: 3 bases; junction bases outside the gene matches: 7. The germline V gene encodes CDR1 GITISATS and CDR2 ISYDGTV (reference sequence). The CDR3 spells CALWEGKTYYKKLF. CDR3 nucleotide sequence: TGTGCCTTGTGGGAGGGCAAAACTTATTATAAGAAACTCTTT.

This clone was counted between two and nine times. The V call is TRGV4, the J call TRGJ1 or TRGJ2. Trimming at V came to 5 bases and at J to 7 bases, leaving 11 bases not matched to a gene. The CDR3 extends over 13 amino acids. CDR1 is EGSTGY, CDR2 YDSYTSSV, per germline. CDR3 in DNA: TGTGCCACCTGGGCAGCCCGAGGATATAAGAAACTCTTT. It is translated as CATWAARGYKKLF.

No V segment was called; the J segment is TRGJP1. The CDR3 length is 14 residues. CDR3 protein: CATWDRLPGWFKIF. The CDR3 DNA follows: TGTGCCACCTGGGACAGGCTCCCTGGTTGGTTCAAGATATTT.

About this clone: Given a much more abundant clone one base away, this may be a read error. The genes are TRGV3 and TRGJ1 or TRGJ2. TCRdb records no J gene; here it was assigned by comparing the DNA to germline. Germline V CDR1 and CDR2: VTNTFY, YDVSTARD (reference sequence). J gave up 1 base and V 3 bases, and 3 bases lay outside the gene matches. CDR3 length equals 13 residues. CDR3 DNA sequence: TGTGCCACCTGGGACGGTAATTATTATAAGAAACTCTTT. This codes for CATWDGNYYKKLF.

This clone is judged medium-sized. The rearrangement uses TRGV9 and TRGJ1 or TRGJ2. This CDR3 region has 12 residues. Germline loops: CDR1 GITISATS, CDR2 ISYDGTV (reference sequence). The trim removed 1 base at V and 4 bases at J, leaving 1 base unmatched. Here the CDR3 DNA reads TGTGCCTTGTGGGAGGTCTATTATAAGAAACTCTTT. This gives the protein CALWEVYYKKLF.

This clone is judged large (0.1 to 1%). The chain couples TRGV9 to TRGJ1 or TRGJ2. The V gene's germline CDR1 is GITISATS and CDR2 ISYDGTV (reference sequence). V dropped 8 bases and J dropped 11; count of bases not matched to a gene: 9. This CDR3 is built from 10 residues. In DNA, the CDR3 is TGTGCCTTGTTATCGGATGAGAAACTCTTT. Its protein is CALLSDEKLF.

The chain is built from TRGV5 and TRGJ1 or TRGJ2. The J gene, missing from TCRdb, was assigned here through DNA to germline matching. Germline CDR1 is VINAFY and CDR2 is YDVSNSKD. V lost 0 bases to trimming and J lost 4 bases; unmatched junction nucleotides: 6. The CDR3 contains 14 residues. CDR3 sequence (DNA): TGTGCCACCTGGGACAGGCCGTGGTATTATAAGAAACTCTTT. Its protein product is CATWDRPWYYKKLF.

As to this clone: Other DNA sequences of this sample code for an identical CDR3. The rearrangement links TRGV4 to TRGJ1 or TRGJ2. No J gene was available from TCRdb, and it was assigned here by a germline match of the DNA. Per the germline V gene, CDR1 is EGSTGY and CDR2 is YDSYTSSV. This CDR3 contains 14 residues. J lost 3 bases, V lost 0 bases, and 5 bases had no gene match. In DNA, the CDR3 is TGTGCCACCTGGGATGGGCTAGGTTATTATAAGAAACTCTTT. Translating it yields CATWDGLGYYKKLF.

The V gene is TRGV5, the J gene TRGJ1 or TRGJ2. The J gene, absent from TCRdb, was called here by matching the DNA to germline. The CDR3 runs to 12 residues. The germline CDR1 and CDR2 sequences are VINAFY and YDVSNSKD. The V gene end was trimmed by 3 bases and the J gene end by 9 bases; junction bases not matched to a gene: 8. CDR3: CATWDRASKKLF. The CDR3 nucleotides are TGTGCCACCTGGGACCGGGCGTCTAAGAAACTCTTT.

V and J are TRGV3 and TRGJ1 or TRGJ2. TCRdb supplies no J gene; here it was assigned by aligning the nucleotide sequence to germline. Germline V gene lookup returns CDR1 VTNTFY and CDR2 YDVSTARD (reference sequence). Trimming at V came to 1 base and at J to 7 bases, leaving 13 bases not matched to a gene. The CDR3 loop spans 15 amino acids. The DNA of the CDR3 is TGTGCCACCTGGGACAGCCCCATGCGAGGGTATAAGAAACTCTTT. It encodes CATWDSPMRGYKKLF.

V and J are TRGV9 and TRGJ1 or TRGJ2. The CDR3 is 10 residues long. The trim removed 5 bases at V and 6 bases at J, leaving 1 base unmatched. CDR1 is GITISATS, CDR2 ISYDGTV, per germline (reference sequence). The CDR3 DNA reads TGTGCCTTGTGGGCTTATAAGAAACTCTTT. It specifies CALWAYKKLF.

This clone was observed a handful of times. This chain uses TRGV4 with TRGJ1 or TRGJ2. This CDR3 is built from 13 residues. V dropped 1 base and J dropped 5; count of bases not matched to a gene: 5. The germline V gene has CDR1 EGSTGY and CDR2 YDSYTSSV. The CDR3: CATWDGYDYKKLF. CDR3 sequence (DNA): TGTGCCACCTGGGATGGCTATGATTATAAGAAACTCTTT.

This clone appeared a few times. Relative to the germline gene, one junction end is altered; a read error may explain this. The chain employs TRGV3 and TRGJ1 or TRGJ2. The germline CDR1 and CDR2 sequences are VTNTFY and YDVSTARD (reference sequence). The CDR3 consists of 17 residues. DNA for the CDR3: TGTGCCACCTGGGACATTGGTCCGCTTTGGAGGCATTATAAGAAAATATTT. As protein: CATWDIGPLWRHYKKIF.

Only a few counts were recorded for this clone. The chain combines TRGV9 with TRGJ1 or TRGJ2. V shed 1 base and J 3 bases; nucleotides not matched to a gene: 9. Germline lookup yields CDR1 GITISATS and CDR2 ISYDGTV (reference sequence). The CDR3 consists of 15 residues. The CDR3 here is CALWEVSPTYYKKLF. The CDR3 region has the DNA TGTGCCTTGTGGGAGGTTTCGCCGACTTATTATAAGAAACTCTTT.

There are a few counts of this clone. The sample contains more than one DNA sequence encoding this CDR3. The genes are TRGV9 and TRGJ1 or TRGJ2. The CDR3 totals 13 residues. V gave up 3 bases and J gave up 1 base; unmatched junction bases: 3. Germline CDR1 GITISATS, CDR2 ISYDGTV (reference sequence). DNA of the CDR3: TGTGCCTTGTGGGAGACTAATTATTATAAGAAACTCTTT. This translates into CALWETNYYKKLF.

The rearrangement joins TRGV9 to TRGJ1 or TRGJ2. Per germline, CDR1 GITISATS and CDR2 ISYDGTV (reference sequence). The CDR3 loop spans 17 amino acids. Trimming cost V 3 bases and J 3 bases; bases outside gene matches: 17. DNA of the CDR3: TGTGCCTTGTGGGAGCCCTGCTGGGCGCCCTCTTATTATAAGAAACTCTTT. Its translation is CALWEPCWAPSYYKKLF.

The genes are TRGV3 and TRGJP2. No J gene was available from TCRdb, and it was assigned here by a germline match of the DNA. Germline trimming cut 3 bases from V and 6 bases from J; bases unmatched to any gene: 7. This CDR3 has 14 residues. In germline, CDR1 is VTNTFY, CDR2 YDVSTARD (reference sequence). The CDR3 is CATWDFNGDWIKTF. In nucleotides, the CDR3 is TGTGCCACCTGGGACTTTAACGGTGATTGGATCAAGACGTTT.

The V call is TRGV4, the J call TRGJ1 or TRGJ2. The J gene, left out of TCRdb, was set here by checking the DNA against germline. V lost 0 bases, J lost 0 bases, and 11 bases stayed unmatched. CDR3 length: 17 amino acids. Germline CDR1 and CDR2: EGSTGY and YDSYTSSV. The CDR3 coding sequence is TGTGCCACCTGGGATGGGCAGTGGGGTAGGAATTATTATAAGAAACTCTTT. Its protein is CATWDGQWGRNYYKKLF.

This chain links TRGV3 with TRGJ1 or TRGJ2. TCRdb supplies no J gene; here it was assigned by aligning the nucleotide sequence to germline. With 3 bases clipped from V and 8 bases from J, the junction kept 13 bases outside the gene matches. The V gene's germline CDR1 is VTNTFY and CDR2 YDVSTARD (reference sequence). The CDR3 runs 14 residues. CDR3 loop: CATWDPNECDKKLF. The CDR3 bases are TGTGCCACCTGGGACCCTAACGAGTGCGATAAGAAACTCTTT.

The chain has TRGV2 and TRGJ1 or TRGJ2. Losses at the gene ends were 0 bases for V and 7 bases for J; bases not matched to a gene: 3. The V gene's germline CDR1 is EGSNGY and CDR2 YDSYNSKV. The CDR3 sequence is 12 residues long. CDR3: CATWDGHYKKLF. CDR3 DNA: TGTGCCACCTGGGACGGGCACTATAAGAAACTCTTT.

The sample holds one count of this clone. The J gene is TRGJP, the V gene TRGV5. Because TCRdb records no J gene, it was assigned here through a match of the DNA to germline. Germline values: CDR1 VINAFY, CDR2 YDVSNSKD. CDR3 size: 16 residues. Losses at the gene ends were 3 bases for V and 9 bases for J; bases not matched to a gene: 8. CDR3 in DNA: TGTGCCACCTGGGACCGATCGGGGTTGGGCAAAAAAATCAAGGTATTT. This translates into CATWDRSGLGKKIKVF.

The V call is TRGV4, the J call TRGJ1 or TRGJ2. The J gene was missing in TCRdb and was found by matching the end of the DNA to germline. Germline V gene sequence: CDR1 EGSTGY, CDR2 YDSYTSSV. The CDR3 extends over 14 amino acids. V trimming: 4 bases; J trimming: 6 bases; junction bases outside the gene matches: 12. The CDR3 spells CATWDGLNSYKKLF. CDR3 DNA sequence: TGTGCCACCTGGGACGGGCTGAATAGTTATAAGAAACTCTTT.

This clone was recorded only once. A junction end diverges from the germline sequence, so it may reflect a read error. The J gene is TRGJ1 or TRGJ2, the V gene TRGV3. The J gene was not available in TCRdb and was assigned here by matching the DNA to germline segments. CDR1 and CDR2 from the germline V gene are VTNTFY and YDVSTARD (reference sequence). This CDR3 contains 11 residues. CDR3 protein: CANWEDYKKLF. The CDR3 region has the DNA TGTGCCAACTGGGAGGATTATAAGAAACTCTTT.

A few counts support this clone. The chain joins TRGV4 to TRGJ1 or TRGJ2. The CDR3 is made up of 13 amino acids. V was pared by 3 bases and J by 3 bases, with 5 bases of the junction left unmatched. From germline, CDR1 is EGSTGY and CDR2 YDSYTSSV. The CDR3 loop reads CATWDPPYYKKLF. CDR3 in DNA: TGTGCCACCTGGGATCCCCCTTATTATAAGAAACTCTTT.

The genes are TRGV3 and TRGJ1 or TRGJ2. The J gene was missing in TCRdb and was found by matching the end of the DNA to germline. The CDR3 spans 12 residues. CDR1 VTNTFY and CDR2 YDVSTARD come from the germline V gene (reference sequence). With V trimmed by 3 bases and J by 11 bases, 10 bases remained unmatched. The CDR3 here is CATWDRAAEKLF. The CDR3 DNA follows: TGTGCCACCTGGGACCGTGCTGCGGAGAAACTCTTT.

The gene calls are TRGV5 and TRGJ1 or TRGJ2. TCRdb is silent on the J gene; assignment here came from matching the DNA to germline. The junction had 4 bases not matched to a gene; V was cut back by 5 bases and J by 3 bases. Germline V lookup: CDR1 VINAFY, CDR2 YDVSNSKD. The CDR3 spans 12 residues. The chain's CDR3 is CATWVPYYKKLF. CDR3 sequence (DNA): TGTGCCACCTGGGTCCCTTATTATAAGAAACTCTTT.

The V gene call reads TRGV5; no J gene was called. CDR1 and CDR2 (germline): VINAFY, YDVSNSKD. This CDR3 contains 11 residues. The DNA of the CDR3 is TGTGCCACCTGGGACGAAGGAGGAAAACTCTTT. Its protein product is CATWDEGGKLF.

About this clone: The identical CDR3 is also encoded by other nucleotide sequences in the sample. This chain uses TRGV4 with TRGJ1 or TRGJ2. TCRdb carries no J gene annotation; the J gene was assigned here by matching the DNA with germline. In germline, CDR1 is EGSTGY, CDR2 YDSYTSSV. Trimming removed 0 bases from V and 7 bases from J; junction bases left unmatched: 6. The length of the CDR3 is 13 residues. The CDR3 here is CATWDGRRYKKLF. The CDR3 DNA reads TGTGCCACCTGGGATGGGCGAAGGTATAAGAAACTCTTT.

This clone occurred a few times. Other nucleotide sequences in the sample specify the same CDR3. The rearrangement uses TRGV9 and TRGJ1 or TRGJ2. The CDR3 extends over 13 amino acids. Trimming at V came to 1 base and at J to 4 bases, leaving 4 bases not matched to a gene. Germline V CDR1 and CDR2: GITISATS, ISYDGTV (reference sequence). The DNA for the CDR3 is TGTGCCTTGTGGGAGGTAGGGTATTATAAGAAACTCTTT. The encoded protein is CALWEVGYYKKLF.